These 22 T cell receptor beta chains came from one sample sequenced in a study of blood T cell repertoires in COVID-19. TCRdb's table, derived via immunoSEQ multiplex PCR, lists solely in-frame clones and lacks some. The data show 170,000 or so clones, more than 75% seen once. Sample: PBMCs or T cells enriched from blood (not recorded which). The receptors shown here come from a woman in her forties or fifties who had recovered from COVID-19.

V and J are TRBV7-6 and TRBJ2-7, with TRBD1 matching over 9 bases. The germline CDR1 and CDR2 sequences are SGHVS and FNYEAQ. CDR3 size: 13 residues. V shed 4 bases and J 6 bases; nucleotides not matched to a gene: 4. DNA of the CDR3: TGTGCCAGCAGCTCCCGGGACAGGGTCGAGCAGTACTTC. Translated: CASSSRDRVEQYF.

The gene calls are TRBV19 and TRBJ1-1; 12 nucleotides agree with TRBD1. Germline values: CDR1 LNHDA, CDR2 SQIVND (reference sequence). The junction had 7 bases not matched to a gene; V was cut back by 7 bases and J by 1 base. The CDR3 contains 16 residues. CDR3 residues: CASKDSGQGANTEAFF. DNA of the CDR3: TGTGCCAGTAAGGACTCGGGACAGGGGGCGAACACTGAAGCTTTCTTT.

This clone showed up just once. The chain is built from TRBV27 and TRBJ1-6; 7 positions match TRBD1. The junction had 6 bases not matched to a gene; V was cut back by 2 bases and J by 5 bases. Germline V CDR1 and CDR2: MNHEY, SMNVEV (reference sequence). CDR3 length: 16 residues. The CDR3 reads CASSLRQGGNNSPLHF. The CDR3 coding sequence is TGTGCCAGCAGTTTAAGACAGGGTGGAAATAATTCACCCCTCCACTTT.

The rearrangement joins TRBV5-4 to TRBJ1-1; a weak D match, TRBD1 (5 bases). V was shortened by 4 bases and J by 3 bases, with 22 bases between the two germline ends. Per the germline V gene, CDR1 is SGHNT and CDR2 is YYREEE (reference sequence). The CDR3 is 17 amino acids. In DNA, the CDR3 is TGTGCCAGCAGCCCTACCTTTGGGCAGGGCTCACACACTGAAGCTTTCTTT. Amino acid sequence: CASSPTFGQGSHTEAFF.

The genes are TRBV19 and TRBJ2-7, with 7 nucleotides matching TRBD1. The ends lost 6 bases at V and 5 bases at J; junction bases unmatched: 4. The CDR3 runs 12 residues. Germline-derived CDR1 and CDR2 are LNHDA and SQIVND (reference sequence). For the CDR3, the DNA is TGTGCCAGTAGCCAACAGGGGAACGAGCAGTACTTC. Its translation: CASSQQGNEQYF.

V is TRBV27 and J is TRBJ2-5; 7 positions agree with TRBD1. The ends lost 5 bases at V and 1 base at J; junction bases unmatched: 7. CDR3 size: 15 residues. Germline CDR1 is MNHEY and CDR2 is SMNVEV (reference sequence). CDR3 residues: CASSASGGSQETQYF. The CDR3 region has the DNA TGTGCCAGCAGTGCCTCAGGGGGATCCCAAGAGACCCAGTACTTC.

The chain joins TRBV7-6 to TRBJ2-3, with D possibly matching TRBD2 (6 bases). Germline V gives CDR1 SGHVS, CDR2 FNYEAQ. Trimming pared 5 bases from V and 0 bases from J, leaving 21 bases between. This CDR3 has 18 amino acids. The CDR3 region has the DNA TGTGCCAGCAGCCCCACGGGTCGCGGGACCCGCAGCACAGATACGCAGTATTTT. This translates into CASSPTGRGTRSTDTQYF. The full variable domain, in which reference TRBV7-6 and TRBJ2-3 provide the parts outside the CDR3, is GAGVSQSPRYKVTKRGQDVALRCDPISGHVSLYWYRQALGQGPEFLTYFNYEAQQDKSGLPNDRFSAERPEGSISTLTIQRTEQRDSAMYRCASSPTGRGTRSTDTQYFGPGTRLTVL.

CDR3 in amino acids: CATSRDPWSQPQHF. The CDR3 region has the DNA TGTGCCACCAGCAGAGATCCGTGGAGTCAGCCCCAGCATTTT. The gene calls are TRBV15 and TRBJ1-5; no reliable D call. Trimming removed 0 bases at V and 6 bases at J, with 9 bases between. Per germline, CDR1 LNHNV and CDR2 YYDKDF (reference sequence). The CDR3 spans 14 residues. The whole variable domain, filled in from reference TRBV15 and TRBJ1-5, reads DAMVIQNPRYQVTQFGKPVTLSCSQTLNHNVMYWYQQKSSQAPKLLFHYYDKDFNNEADTPDNFQSRRPNTSFCFLDIRSPGLGDTAMYLCATSRDPWSQPQHFGDGTRLSIL.

V is TRBV12-3 or TRBV12-4 and J is TRBJ2-3; TRBD2 agrees at 13 bases. Unmatched junction bases numbered 5, after V lost 8 bases and J lost 9 bases. This CDR3 comprises 13 residues. The CDR3 sequence is CASGTSGDKTQYF. CDR3 bases: TGTGCCAGCGGGACTAGCGGGGATAAAACGCAGTATTTT.

The V gene is TRBV5-6, the J gene TRBJ1-6; a possible D gene is TRBD1 (5 bases). CDR3 length: 13 amino acids. Trimming shortened V by 4 bases and J by 10 bases, and 12 bases separated the two germline ends. CDR1 and CDR2 (germline): SGHDT, YYEEEE. CDR3: CASSLRGESPLHF. The CDR3 DNA reads TGTGCCAGCAGCCTGCGGGGGGAGTCACCCCTCCACTTT.

This clone occurred a few times. The CDR3 DNA sequence: TGTGCCAGTGGCCAGGACTACGAGCAGTACTTC. Amino acid sequence: CASGQDYEQYF. The rearrangement joins TRBV19 to TRBJ2-7, with D unresolved. The V and J ends lost 8 bases and 3 bases respectively, with 8 bases between them. Germline assignment: CDR1 LNHDA and CDR2 SQIVND (reference sequence). The CDR3 extends over 11 amino acids.

The rearrangement uses TRBV18 and TRBJ2-5, with 9 bases fitting TRBD1. The junction had 3 bases not matched to a gene; V was cut back by 2 bases and J by 2 bases. Germline assignment: CDR1 KGHSH and CDR2 LQKENI. The CDR3 contains 15 residues. The CDR3, as DNA: TGTGCCAGCTCACCAGGGACAGGGCGTCAAGAGACCCAGTACTTC. It codes for CASSPGTGRQETQYF.

The sample holds a few counts of this clone. This sequence joins TRBV2 and TRBJ1-2; D is unclear. Germline values: CDR1 SNHLY, CDR2 FYNNEI. Trimming shortened V by 2 bases and J by 4 bases, and 8 bases separated the two germline ends. This CDR3 has 13 amino acids. The chain's CDR3 is CASSESGVYGYTF. CDR3 sequence (DNA): TGTGCCAGCAGTGAATCGGGAGTCTATGGCTACACCTTC. Drawing the rest from reference TRBV2 and TRBJ1-2, the complete variable domain is EPEVTQTPSHQVTQMGQEVILRCVPISNHLYFYWYRQILGQKVEFLVSFYNNEISEKSEIFDDQFSVERPDGSNFTLKIRSTKLEDSAMYFCASSESGVYGYTFGSGTRLTVV.

V is TRBV7-9 and J is TRBJ1-2; 7 positions match TRBD1. Unmatched junction bases numbered 5, after V lost 5 bases and J lost 2 bases. Germline V gene lookup returns CDR1 SEHNR and CDR2 FQNEAQ (reference sequence). The CDR3 is 14 amino acids. The CDR3 region has the DNA TGTGCCAGCAGCCAAATGGGACAGAACTATGGCTACACCTTC. Translating gives CASSQMGQNYGYTF.

The CDR3 region is CASSSHLIAGKQFF. In DNA form, the CDR3 reads TGTGCCAGCAGCTCACACCTGATAGCGGGAAAGCAGTTCTTC. The J gene is TRBJ2-1, the V gene TRBV7-3; 8 nucleotides align to TRBD2. The germline CDR1 and CDR2 sequences are SGHTA and FQGTGA. The CDR3 has 14 amino acids. V gave up 4 bases and J gave up 11 bases; unmatched junction bases: 10.

The chain is built from TRBV28 and TRBJ1-2; D may be TRBD1 (6 bases). Trimming stripped 7 bases from V and 0 bases from J, with 18 bases between. Germline assignment: CDR1 MDHEN and CDR2 SYDVKM. CDR3 length: 16 amino acids. The CDR3 is CASNLRGSRANYGYTF. CDR3 DNA: TGTGCCAGCAATCTAAGGGGGTCCAGGGCTAACTATGGCTACACCTTC.

V is TRBV7-9 and J is TRBJ2-1; D perhaps matches TRBD2 (6 bases). There are 13 residues in the CDR3. Trimming removed 5 bases from V and 4 bases from J, with 9 bases in between. CDR1 SEHNR and CDR2 FQNEAQ come from the germline V gene (reference sequence). Written as DNA, the CDR3 is TGTGCCAGCAGCCCTGCGGGGTACAATGAGCAGTTCTTC. It translates to CASSPAGYNEQFF.

A single count supports this clone. The chain links TRBV9 to TRBJ2-3; perhaps TRBD2 as D (5 bases). Germline CDR1 and CDR2: SGDLS and YYNGEE. The ends were cut back, 4 bases at V and 2 bases at J, with 8 bases in the middle. CDR3 length equals 13 residues. CDR3 protein: CASSTRPTDTQYF. The CDR3 nucleotides are TGTGCCAGCAGCACTAGGCCCACAGATACGCAGTATTTT.

V usage is TRBV7-2 and J usage is TRBJ2-1; TRBD1 matches at 7 bases. The CDR3 covers 16 residues. J was trimmed by 4 bases and V by 6 bases; bases with no gene match: 12. CDR1 SGHTA and CDR2 FQGNSA come from the germline V gene. CDR3 loop: CASRSTGTVIYNEQFF. CDR3 in DNA: TGTGCCAGCAGAAGTACCGGGACAGTGATTTACAATGAGCAGTTCTTC.

V usage is TRBV6-2 or TRBV6-3 and J usage is TRBJ2-7; 13 bases are shared with TRBD2. CDR3 length: 17 residues. With V trimmed by 3 bases and J by 4 bases, 9 bases remained unmatched. Germline assignment: CDR1 MNHEY and CDR2 SVGEGT. The CDR3 spells CASSYSGLAGALYEQYF. The CDR3 region has the DNA TGTGCCAGCAGTTATTCAGGACTAGCGGGAGCCCTATACGAGCAGTACTTC.

The V gene is TRBV28, the J gene TRBJ1-5; 7 bases align to TRBD1. CDR3 length: 13 residues. The J segment lost 8 bases and the V segment lost 4 bases, leaving 5 bases of the junction unmatched. Germline CDR1 is MDHEN and CDR2 is SYDVKM. This CDR3 is CASSWGQREPQHF. DNA for the CDR3: TGTGCCAGCAGTTGGGGACAGCGCGAGCCCCAGCATTTT.

V and J are TRBV24-1 and TRBJ2-1, with 10 bases lining up with TRBD2. The CDR3 has 17 residues. After removal of 6 bases from V and 7 bases from J, the junction contained 14 bases not matched to a gene. Germline loops: CDR1 KGHDR, CDR2 SFDVKD. As DNA, the CDR3 is TGTGCCACCAGTACCCCCGGGGGTCTAGCGGGAGTTAATGAGCAGTTCTTC. Its protein is CATSTPGGLAGVNEQFF.